These 26 T cell receptor beta chains originate from one sample sequenced in a study of long-term antiretroviral therapy in people with HIV. Investigators performed immunoSEQ version v3.0 at survey level. Using immunoSEQ multiplex PCR, the repertoire was profiled, and TCRdb retains in-frame clones only, with some absent. The sample lists about 21,000 clones; 80% to 90% were seen once. Sequencing used unsorted PBMCs, obtained 0.2 years before starting antiretroviral therapy. The receptor set was obtained from a man aged 18 to 35 with HIV.

The chain combines TRBV7-2 with TRBJ2-5, with D possibly matching TRBD2 (6 bases). CDR1 is SGHTA, CDR2 FQGNSA, per germline. The length of the CDR3 is 12 residues. The germline V and J ends were trimmed by 5 bases and 5 bases, with 9 bases remaining between them. This CDR3 is CASSRGRETQYF. CDR3 DNA: TGTGCCAGCAGCCGGGGGAGGGAGACCCAGTACTTC.

V is TRBV14 and J is TRBJ1-3, with D possibly TRBD1 on 6 matching bases. The CDR3 spans 15 residues. V was clipped by 4 bases and J by 0 bases, with 10 bases between them. Germline values: CDR1 SGHDN, CDR2 FVKESK. This CDR3 reads CASSPGQLSGNTIYF. CDR3 sequence (DNA): TGTGCCAGCAGCCCTGGACAGCTCTCTGGAAACACCATATATTTT.

The V and J genes are TRBV6-1 and TRBJ2-3, with 10 bases matching TRBD2. Germline values: CDR1 MNHNS, CDR2 SASEGT. The CDR3 is 14 amino acids. V was clipped by 4 bases and J by 5 bases; unmatched bases: 3. In nucleotides, the CDR3 is TGTGCCAGCAGTGCCCTAGCGGGGGTAGATACGCAGTATTTT. It encodes CASSALAGVDTQYF.

The CDR3 DNA reads as TGTGCCAGCAGTCCCCGGGACAGGGAAGGTGAAAAACTGTTTTTT. It encodes CASSPRDREGEKLFF. The chain recombines TRBV27 with TRBJ1-4, with 9 nucleotides matching TRBD1. This CDR3 has 15 residues. Germline V gene data show CDR1 as MNHEY and CDR2 as SMNVEV (reference sequence). V shed 5 bases, J shed 7 bases, and the junction held 8 bases outside the gene matches. Based on the CDR3 plus reference TRBV27 and TRBJ1-4, the full variable domain is EAQVTQNPRYLITVTGKKLTVTCSQNMNHEYMSWYRQDPGLGLRQIYYSMNVEVTDKGDVPEGYKVSRKEKRNFPLILESPSPNQTSLYFCASSPRDREGEKLFFGSGTQLSVL.

V gene TRBV7-6 combines with J gene TRBJ1-1; 7 bases are a match to TRBD1. V trimming: 5 bases; J trimming: 9 bases; junction bases outside the gene matches: 12. The CDR3 is made up of 14 amino acids. Per the germline V gene, CDR1 is SGHVS and CDR2 is FNYEAQ. Here the CDR3 reads CASSQSAQGDKAFF. The CDR3 region has the DNA TGTGCCAGCAGCCAAAGCGCGCAGGGGGACAAAGCTTTCTTT.

V is TRBV7-9 and J is TRBJ1-2; D not certain. Trimming stripped 1 base from V and 7 bases from J, with 7 bases between. CDR1 is SEHNR and CDR2 is FQNEAQ in the germline V gene (reference sequence). The CDR3 runs 12 residues. CDR3 coding DNA: TGTGCCAGCAGCTTAGGGGCAGGTGGCTACACCTTC. Translation gives CASSLGAGGYTF. Filled out from reference TRBV7-9 and TRBJ1-2, the complete variable domain reads DTGVSQNPRHKITKRGQNVTFRCDPISEHNRLYWYRQTLGQGPEFLTYFQNEAQLEKSRLLSDRFSAERPKGSFSTLEIQRTEQGDSAMYLCASSLGAGGYTFGSGTRLTVV.

CDR3 DNA sequence: TGTGCCAGCAGCTTTACAGCTAACTATGGCTACACCTTC. Translation gives CASSFTANYGYTF. The chain links TRBV11-2 to TRBJ1-2, with D unclear. Per the germline V gene, CDR1 is SGHAT and CDR2 is FQNNGV. This CDR3 contains 13 residues. The V gene lost 3 bases and the J gene lost 0 bases, with 5 bases spanning the gap.

The chain employs TRBV6-1 and TRBJ2-7; 13 nucleotides align to TRBD2. The J segment lost 2 bases and the V segment lost 4 bases, leaving 2 bases of the junction unmatched. The CDR3 runs to 15 residues. CDR1 is MNHNS, CDR2 SASEGT, per germline. The CDR3 reads CASSGLAGGAYEQYF. Written as DNA, the CDR3 is TGTGCCAGCAGTGGACTAGCGGGGGGCGCCTACGAGCAGTACTTC.

A few counts support this clone. This chain links TRBV18 with TRBJ1-3, with 7 bases that match TRBD1. The V gene's germline CDR1 is KGHSH and CDR2 LQKENI. The CDR3 consists of 15 residues. Trimming took 1 base from V and 5 from J; bases not matched to a gene: 5. The CDR3 reads CASSPRQGRRNTIYF. The CDR3, as DNA: TGTGCCAGCTCACCACGACAGGGTCGTAGAAACACCATATATTTT.

The chain couples TRBV7-2 to TRBJ1-6, with D unresolved. CDR3 length equals 16 residues. The V end was cut by 3 bases, the J end by 10 bases, with 19 bases between. Germline V gene sequence: CDR1 SGHTA, CDR2 FQGNSA. The CDR3 protein is CASSFHGLGMYSPLHF. DNA of the CDR3: TGTGCCAGCAGCTTCCACGGACTGGGGATGTACTCACCCCTCCACTTT.

The rearrangement links TRBV5-4 to TRBJ1-1; 9 bases match TRBD1. Per the germline V gene, CDR1 is SGHNT and CDR2 is YYREEE (reference sequence). The CDR3 runs to 16 residues. The V and J ends lost 3 bases and 2 bases, in that order; junction bases with no gene match: 8. The CDR3 DNA reads as TGTGCCAGCAGCTCACCTCCGGGACAGGGAAACACTGAAGCTTTCTTT. It is translated as CASSSPPGQGNTEAFF.

The chain carries TRBV11-3 and TRBJ2-1, with TRBD1 identical over 7 bases. Germline CDR1 and CDR2: SGHNT and YENEEA. V was clipped by 5 bases and J by 8 bases; unmatched bases: 6. The CDR3 sequence is 13 residues long. In DNA, the CDR3 is TGTGCCAGCAGCCAGGACAGGACGTATGAGCAGTTCTTC. Protein sequence: CASSQDRTYEQFF. Full variable domain (rest looked up from reference TRBV11-3 and TRBJ2-1): EAGVVQSPRYKIIEKKQPVAFWCNPISGHNTLYWYLQNLGQGPELLIRYENEEAVDDSQLPKDRFSAERLKGVDSTLKIQPAELGDSAVYLCASSQDRTYEQFFGPGTRLTVL.

This clone appeared once. The CDR3 here is CASSLDRGSYNEQFF. CDR3 bases: TGTGCCAGCAGCTTAGACCGGGGCTCATACAATGAGCAGTTCTTC. The chain couples TRBV11-2 to TRBJ2-1; D may match TRBD1 or TRBD2 (5 bases each). CDR3 size: 15 residues. The germline V and J ends were trimmed by 0 bases and 4 bases, with 10 bases remaining between them. Germline loops: CDR1 SGHAT, CDR2 FQNNGV.

The chain recombines TRBV5-6 with TRBJ1-3; D not resolved. Trimming shortened V by 1 base and J by 4 bases, and 12 bases separated the two germline ends. This CDR3 is 15 amino acids long. Germline assignment: CDR1 SGHDT and CDR2 YYEEEE. CDR3 coding DNA: TGTGCCAGCAGCTTGCCTGCGGCGGGAGGAAACACCATATATTTT. Translated, it gives CASSLPAAGGNTIYF. The complete variable domain, with remaining parts taken from reference TRBV5-6 and TRBJ1-3, reads DAGVTQSPTHLIKTRGQQVTLRCSPKSGHDTVSWYQQALGQGPQFIFQYYEEEERQRGNFPDRFSGHQFPNYSSELNVNALLLGDSALYLCASSLPAAGGNTIYFGEGSWLTVV.

This clone was recorded only once. This chain uses TRBV7-8 with TRBJ2-2; no definite D call. CDR1 is SGHVS, CDR2 FQNEAQ, per germline. Trimming removed 2 bases from V and 4 bases from J, with 2 bases in between. The CDR3 consists of 12 residues. The CDR3 bases are TGTGCCAGCAGCTTATTCACCGGGGAGCTGTTTTTT. As protein: CASSLFTGELFF. The full variable domain, rest sourced from reference TRBV7-8 and TRBJ2-2, is GAGVSQSPRYKVAKRGQDVALRCDPISGHVSLFWYQQALGQGPEFLTYFQNEAQLDKSGLPSDRFFAERPEGSVSTLKIQRTQQEDSAVYLCASSLFTGELFFGEGSRLTVL.

The chain combines TRBV29-1 with TRBJ2-3; maybe TRBD1 (5 bases). The CDR3 is made up of 15 amino acids. Germline CDR1 is SQVTM and CDR2 is ANQGSEA. The V end lost 6 bases, the J end lost 0 bases, and 16 bases lay between the germline ends. The CDR3 nucleotides read TGCAGCGTGGAACGGACACTCGTAAGCACAGATACGCAGTATTTT. Translated, it gives CSVERTLVSTDTQYF.

The chain has TRBV7-9 and TRBJ1-2; D perhaps matches TRBD1 (5 bases). Germline lookup yields CDR1 SEHNR and CDR2 FQNEAQ (reference sequence). Trimming took 7 bases from V and 3 from J, leaving 18 bases between them. This CDR3 is 15 amino acids long. CDR3 DNA sequence: TGTGCCAGCAAGGACACGATCTCAGGCCACTATGGCTACACCTTC. Encoded protein: CASKDTISGHYGYTF.

This clone was counted a single time. The chain carries TRBV29-1 and TRBJ1-1; D unresolved. From germline, CDR1 is SQVTM and CDR2 ANQGSEA. The V end was cut by 3 bases, the J end by 1 base, with 9 bases between. The CDR3 has 13 amino acids. CDR3 in amino acids: CSVESNTNTEAFF. The CDR3 nucleotides are TGCAGCGTTGAGTCGAACACGAACACTGAAGCTTTCTTT.

This chain uses TRBV6-1 with TRBJ2-1, with no clear D. From germline, CDR1 is MNHNS and CDR2 SASEGT. The CDR3 extends over 13 amino acids. V gave up 6 bases and J gave up 2 bases, with 8 bases separating them. CDR3 protein: CASSPTTYNEQFF. DNA of the CDR3: TGTGCCAGCAGCCCTACTACCTACAATGAGCAGTTCTTC.

This chain links TRBV14 with TRBJ2-7; D is unresolved. Trimming left V 3 bases short and J 5 bases short, with 11 bases between. Per the germline V gene, CDR1 is SGHDN and CDR2 is FVKESK. This CDR3 comprises 13 residues. The CDR3 coding sequence is TGTGCCAGCAGCCAGCCTGCCCGGGACGAGCAGTACTTC. It yields the protein CASSQPARDEQYF.

This clone was found once. The V gene is TRBV21-1, the J gene TRBJ1-5. TRBV21-1 is a recognized pseudogene. The CDR3 length is 15 residues. In DNA, the CDR3 is TGTGCCAGCAGCACCCGAAGTATTGAACGTCAGCCCCAGCATTTT. This codes for CASSTRSIERQPQHF.

J is TRBJ1-2 and V is TRBV9, with D unresolved. V was pared by 0 bases and J by 5 bases, with 8 bases between. Germline V gene data show CDR1 as SGDLS and CDR2 as YYNGEE. The CDR3 runs to 13 residues. The CDR3 bases are TGTGCCAGCAGCGTAGGACGCGAGTATGGCTACACCTTC. Protein: CASSVGREYGYTF.

V gene TRBV10-3 combines with J gene TRBJ2-3, with D possibly matching TRBD2 (5 bases). Germline V gives CDR1 ENHRY, CDR2 SYGVKD. The CDR3 extends over 16 amino acids. V was cut by 3 bases and J by 2 bases, with 15 bases left in between. The CDR3 bases are TGTGCCATCAGTGACCTTTCAGCGGCGCCCACAGATACGCAGTATTTT. This codes for CAISDLSAAPTDTQYF.

This clone was seen only a few times. This specimen includes other DNA sequences encoding the same CDR3. The rearrangement uses TRBV2 and TRBJ2-5; 9 bases are shared with TRBD2. Germline V gene sequence: CDR1 SNHLY, CDR2 FYNNEI. This CDR3 spans 15 amino acids. With V trimmed by 3 bases and J by 4 bases, 6 bases remained unmatched. The CDR3: CASSDGGGAGETQYF. The CDR3 coding sequence is TGTGCCAGCAGTGACGGCGGGGGGGCGGGAGAGACCCAGTACTTC.

V is TRBV30 and J is TRBJ2-7, with no clear D. V lost 0 bases, J lost 7 bases, and 13 bases lay in between. This CDR3 is 13 amino acids long. In germline, CDR1 is GTSNPN, CDR2 SVGIG (reference sequence). CDR3 coding DNA: TGTGCCTGGAGTGTAAGGCAGGCTCGGGAGCAGTACTTC. Translated, it gives CAWSVRQAREQYF. Using reference TRBV30 and TRBJ2-7 for the parts outside the CDR3, the full variable domain is SQTIHQWPATLVQPVGSPLSLECTVEGTSNPNLYWYRQAAGRGLQLLFYSVGIGQISSEVPQNLSASRPQDRQFILSSKKLLLSDSGFYLCAWSVRQAREQYFGPGTRLTVT.

This chain uses TRBV6-1 with TRBJ1-2; D is possibly TRBD1 (5 bases). The V end lost 5 bases, the J end lost 8 bases, and 12 bases lay between the germline ends. This CDR3 is 12 amino acids long. CDR1 is MNHNS, CDR2 SASEGT, per germline. The CDR3 here is CASSRRVSGYTF. DNA for the CDR3: TGTGCCAGCAGTCGCAGGGTAAGCGGCTACACCTTC.